This TCR beta chain was captured in a study of cytomegalovirus exposure and HLA in healthy donors. This CDR3 spans 17 amino acids. In germline, CDR1 is SGHVS, CDR2 FNYEAQ. V lost 1 base, J lost 9 bases, and 19 bases lay in between. Whole-study results and caveats: For cytomegalovirus status, the classifier reportedly gave diagnoses with high specificity and sensitivity. V- and J-gene trimming in TCR beta was tied to a missense DCLRE1C variant by an analysis performed later.

60 Vbeta and 13 Jbeta primers were used in PCR. Using immunoSEQ multiplex PCR, the repertoire was profiled, and TCRdb retains in-frame clones only, with some absent. The sample contains about 190,000 clones, around 77% of which appear only once. Worth noting for this clone: The target antigen is unknown.

What was sequenced was PBMCs. This TCR came from a woman younger than 30 in good health and CMV-seronegative. The chain employs TRBV7-6 and TRBJ1-6; D is undetermined. The CDR3 DNA reads as TGTGCCAGCAGCTTAGTCTCCCCAGGACTTACGATTTCACCCCTCCACTTT. It is translated as CASSLVSPGLTISPLHF.